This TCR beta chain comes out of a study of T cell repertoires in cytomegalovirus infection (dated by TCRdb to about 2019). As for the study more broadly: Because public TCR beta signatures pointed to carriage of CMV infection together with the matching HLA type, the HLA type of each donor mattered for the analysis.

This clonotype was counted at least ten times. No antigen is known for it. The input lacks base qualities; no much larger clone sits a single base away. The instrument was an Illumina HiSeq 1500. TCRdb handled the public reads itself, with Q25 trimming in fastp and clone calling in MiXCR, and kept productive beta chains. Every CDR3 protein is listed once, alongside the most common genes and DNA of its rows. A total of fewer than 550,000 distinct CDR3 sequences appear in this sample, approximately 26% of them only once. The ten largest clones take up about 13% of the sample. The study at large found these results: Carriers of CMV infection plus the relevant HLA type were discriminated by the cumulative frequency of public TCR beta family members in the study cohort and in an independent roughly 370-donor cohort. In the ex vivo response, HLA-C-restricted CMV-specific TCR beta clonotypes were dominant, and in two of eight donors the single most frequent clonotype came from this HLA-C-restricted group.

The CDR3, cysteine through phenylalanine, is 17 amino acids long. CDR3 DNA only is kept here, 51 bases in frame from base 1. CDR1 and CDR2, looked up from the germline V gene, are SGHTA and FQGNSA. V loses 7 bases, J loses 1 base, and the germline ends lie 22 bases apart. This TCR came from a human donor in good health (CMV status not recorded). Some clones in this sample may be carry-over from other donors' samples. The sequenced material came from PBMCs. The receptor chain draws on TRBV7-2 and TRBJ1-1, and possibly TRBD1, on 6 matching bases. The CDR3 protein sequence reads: CASTMSGGGTGNTEAFF. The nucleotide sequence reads TGTGCCAGCACCATGAGTGGGGGCGGCACGGGGAACACTGAAGCTTTCTTT.